This TCR beta chain was recovered during a study of OX40 agonist ivuxolimab in advanced cancers. Looking at the study overall: Dose-escalation patients suffered from hepatocellular carcinoma, melanoma, renal cell or head and neck cancer.

Some clones are missing from TCRdb's copy, which holds only in-frame ones; the method was immunoSEQ multiplex PCR. The sample records roughly 82,000 clones, around 90% being singletons. Germline values: CDR1 MNHNS, CDR2 SASEGT. This CDR3 comprises 8 residues. Trimming removed 7 bases at V and 11 bases at J, with 5 bases between. Blood got drawn at baseline, again on cycle 4 day 1, and then on cycle 7 day 1. The sequence derives from an adult with an advanced solid tumor such as melanoma, head and neck, liver or kidney cancer. This sequence joins TRBV6-1 and TRBJ1-1; D uncertain. The sequenced sample was CD4+ or CD8+ T cells sorted from blood, obtained in a trial of the OX40 agonist ivuxolimab. CDR3 in amino acids: CASNYAFF. CDR3 DNA sequence: TGTGCCAGCAACTACGCTTTCTTT.